This entry lists 10 T cell receptor beta chains sequenced from one sample in a study of neurological immune-mediated disorders. Time point defined: longitudinal time-point 1 (baseline). MiXCR, run by TCRdb on the 5' RACE reads, gives a single entry per CDR3 protein. The sample shows about 57,000 distinct CDR3 sequences, about 10% of them seen only once. Sequenced material: PBMCs. All receptors derive from a male donor with HTLV-1-associated myelopathy (HAM/TSP).

This clonotype was observed many times. The J gene is TRBJ1-6, the V gene TRBV5-8; D is undetermined. Germline CDR1 is SGHTS and CDR2 is YDEGEE. The CDR3 consists of 14 residues. V was clipped by 2 bases and J by 7 bases, with 10 bases between them. The CDR3 DNA reads as TGTGCCAGCAGCTTTTTAGAGTTGAATTCACCCCTCCACTTT. Amino acids: CASSFLELNSPLHF.

This clonotype showed up many times. V gene TRBV6-2 or TRBV6-3 combines with J gene TRBJ1-1; tentative D call: TRBD1 (6 bases). V was pared by 7 bases and J by 2 bases, with 14 bases between. The CDR3 runs 14 residues. Looked up from germline, CDR1 is MNHEY and CDR2 is SVGEGT. The CDR3 region is CASTLAGANTEAFF. The CDR3 DNA reads TGTGCCAGCACCCTCGCAGGGGCAAACACTGAAGCTTTCTTT.

This clonotype was seen at least ten times. The chain uses TRBV20-1 and TRBJ2-5, with D possibly TRBD2 on 5 matching bases. V was shortened by 6 bases and J by 5 bases, with 16 bases between the two germline ends. This CDR3 has 13 amino acids. Germline CDR1 is DFQATT and CDR2 is SNEGSKA (reference sequence). The CDR3, as DNA: TGCAGTGCCGCAAGCAACCAGCGGGAGACCCAGTACTTC. Protein product: CSAASNQRETQYF.

This clonotype showed up many times. The V and J genes are TRBV5-1 and TRBJ1-4; TRBD1 agrees at 10 bases. Germline values: CDR1 SGHRS, CDR2 YFSETQ. CDR3 length: 16 amino acids. With V trimmed by 2 bases and J by 6 bases, 7 bases remained unmatched. The CDR3 nucleotides are TGCGCCAGCAGCTTCGGACAGGGGGAGATATATGAAAAACTGTTTTTT. Residues: CASSFGQGEIYEKLFF.

At least ten counts were recorded for this clonotype. CDR3 nucleotides: TGCAGTGCCGGAGGTCGGGGGGGCTATGGCTACACCTTC. Its translation is CSAGGRGGYGYTF. The chain uses TRBV20-1 and TRBJ1-2; TRBD1 might be the D (5 bases). V was pared by 6 bases and J by 4 bases, with 15 bases between. CDR1 DFQATT and CDR2 SNEGSKA come from the germline V gene (reference sequence). The CDR3 covers 13 residues.

This clonotype was observed many times. The chain uses TRBV29-1 and TRBJ1-2; tentatively, D is TRBD1 (5 bases). Per the germline V gene, CDR1 is SQVTM and CDR2 is ANQGSEA. This CDR3 contains 11 residues. V lost 4 bases, J lost 5 bases, and 8 bases lay in between. The CDR3 nucleotides read TGCAGCGTTGTAGGGGAATATGGCTACACCTTC. Its translation: CSVVGEYGYTF.

This clonotype was counted at least ten times. The V call is TRBV7-9, the J call TRBJ2-2; 12 bases match TRBD2. The CDR3 extends over 14 amino acids. V trimming: 7 bases; J trimming: 6 bases; junction bases outside the gene matches: 3. Per germline, CDR1 SEHNR and CDR2 FQNEAQ (reference sequence). The CDR3 DNA reads as TGTGCCAGCAACGGACTAGCGGGGCCCGGGGAGCTGTTTTTT. It specifies CASNGLAGPGELFF.

This clonotype has a count of ten or more. The chain carries TRBV2 and TRBJ1-1; D gene uncertain. Trimming took 6 bases from V and 4 from J, leaving 6 bases between them. This CDR3 is 11 amino acids long. CDR1 is SNHLY, CDR2 FYNNEI, per germline. The CDR3: CASSLVTEAFF. The CDR3 bases are TGTGCCAGCAGCCTGGTCACTGAAGCTTTCTTT.

The V call is TRBV3-1, the J call TRBJ2-1; 10 positions match TRBD2. The V gene end was trimmed by 4 bases and the J gene end by 5 bases; junction bases not matched to a gene: 5. The germline V gene encodes CDR1 LGHDT and CDR2 YNNKEL (reference sequence). The CDR3 is 15 amino acids. The CDR3 sequence is CASSLRLAGNNEQFF. The CDR3, as DNA: TGTGCCAGCAGCCTTAGACTAGCGGGTAACAATGAGCAGTTCTTC.

This chain joins TRBV29-1 and TRBJ1-1; unclear D gene. This CDR3 region has 14 residues. The V end lost 3 bases, the J end lost 6 bases, and 17 bases lay between the germline ends. Per the germline V gene, CDR1 is SQVTM and CDR2 is ANQGSEA. The CDR3: CSVEMGIVVAEAFF. CDR3 nucleotides: TGCAGCGTTGAGATGGGGATAGTGGTCGCTGAAGCTTTCTTT.